The source of this TCR beta chain is a study of spatial heterogeneity in lung cancer. Study context: Raw reads contained each unique TCR and UMI combination more than ten times on average.

As for time point: sample taken at primary tumor resection. Samples came from roughly 75 TRACERx patients with untreated early-stage lung cancer. TCRs were sequenced from unsorted whole RNA of tumor, nontumor lung or PBMC. This clonotype was seen ten or more times. A single record per CDR3 protein comes from TCRdb applying MiXCR to the 5' RACE reads. The repertoire holds under 40,000 distinct CDR3 sequences, with approximately 5.6% as singletons. The receptor's source is a female donor with early-stage non-small cell lung cancer. The sequenced sample was PBMCs, obtained at surgery.

The CDR3 region is CASSMSLRADEQYF. The CDR3 DNA sequence: TGTGCCAGTAGTATGTCGCTTCGAGCCGACGAGCAGTACTTC. This chain connects TRBV19 to TRBJ2-7; D unresolved. Germline loops: CDR1 LNHDA, CDR2 SQIVND (reference sequence). Trimming cost V 3 bases and J 5 bases, with 14 bases left between them. The CDR3 has 14 amino acids.